This T cell receptor beta chain was obtained from a study of T cell responses to AZD1222 COVID-19 vaccine. There are 17 residues in the CDR3. Unmatched junction bases numbered 5, after V lost 1 base and J lost 1 base. Germline assignment: CDR1 MNHEY and CDR2 SMNVEV (reference sequence). This clone was picked up one time. Using immunoSEQ multiplex PCR, the repertoire was profiled, and TCRdb retains in-frame clones only, with some absent. The table has about 150,000 clones, just over 90% seen once; the top ten hold around 2.1%. The receptor comes from an adult who received the AZD1222 COVID-19 vaccine. The chain couples TRBV27 to TRBJ2-1, with 9 bases aligning to TRBD2. Sequenced here: peripheral blood, sampled 28 days after the second AZD1222 dose. The CDR3 here is CASSLLAGAVSYNEQFF. The DNA of the CDR3 is TGTGCCAGCAGTTTATTAGCGGGGGCGGTTTCCTACAATGAGCAGTTCTTC.